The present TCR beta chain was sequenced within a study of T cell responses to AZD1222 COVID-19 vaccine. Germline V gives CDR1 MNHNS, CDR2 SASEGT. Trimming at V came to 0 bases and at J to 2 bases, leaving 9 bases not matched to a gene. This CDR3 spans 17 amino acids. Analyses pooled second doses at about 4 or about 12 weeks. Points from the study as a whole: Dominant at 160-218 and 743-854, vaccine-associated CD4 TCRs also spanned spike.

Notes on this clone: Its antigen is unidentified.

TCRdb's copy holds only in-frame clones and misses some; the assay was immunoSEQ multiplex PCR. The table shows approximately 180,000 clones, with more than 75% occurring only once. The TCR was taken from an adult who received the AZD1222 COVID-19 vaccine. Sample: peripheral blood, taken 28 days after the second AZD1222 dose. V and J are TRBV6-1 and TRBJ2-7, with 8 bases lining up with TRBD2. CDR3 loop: CASSEAKGTRRPYEQYF. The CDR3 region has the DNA TGTGCCAGCAGTGAAGCAAAAGGGACTAGAAGGCCCTACGAGCAGTACTTC.